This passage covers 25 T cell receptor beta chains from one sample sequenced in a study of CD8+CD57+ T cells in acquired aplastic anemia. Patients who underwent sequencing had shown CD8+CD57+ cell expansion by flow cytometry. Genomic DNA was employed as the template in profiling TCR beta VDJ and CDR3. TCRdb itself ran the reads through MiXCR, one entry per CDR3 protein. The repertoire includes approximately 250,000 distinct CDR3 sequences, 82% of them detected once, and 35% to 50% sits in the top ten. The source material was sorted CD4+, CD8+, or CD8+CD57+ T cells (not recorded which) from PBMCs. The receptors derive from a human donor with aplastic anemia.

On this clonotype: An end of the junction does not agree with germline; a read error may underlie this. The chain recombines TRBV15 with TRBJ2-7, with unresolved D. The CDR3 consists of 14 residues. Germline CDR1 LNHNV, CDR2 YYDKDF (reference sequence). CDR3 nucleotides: TGTGCTACCAGTAGATGGTCAGGCCAAGACGCGCAGTACTTC. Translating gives CATSRWSGQDAQYF.

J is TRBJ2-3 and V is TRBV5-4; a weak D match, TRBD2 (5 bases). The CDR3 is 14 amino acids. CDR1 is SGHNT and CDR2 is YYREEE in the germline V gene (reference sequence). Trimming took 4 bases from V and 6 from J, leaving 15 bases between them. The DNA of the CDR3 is TGTGCCAGCAGCCGGACCGGGATCGAGGATACGCAGTATTTT. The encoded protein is CASSRTGIEDTQYF. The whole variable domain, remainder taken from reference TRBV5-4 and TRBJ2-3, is ETGVTQSPTHLIKTRGQQVTLRCSSQSGHNTVSWYQQALGQGPQFIFQYYREEENGRGNFPPRFSGLQFPNYSSELNVNALELDDSALYLCASSRTGIEDTQYFGPGTRLTVL.

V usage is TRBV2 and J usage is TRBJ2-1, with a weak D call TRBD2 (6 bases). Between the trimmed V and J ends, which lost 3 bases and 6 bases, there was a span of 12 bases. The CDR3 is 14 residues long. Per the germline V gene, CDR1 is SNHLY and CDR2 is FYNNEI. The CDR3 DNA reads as TGTGCCAGCAGTGATGGGGGGATAACCAATGAGCAGTTCTTC. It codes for CASSDGGITNEQFF.

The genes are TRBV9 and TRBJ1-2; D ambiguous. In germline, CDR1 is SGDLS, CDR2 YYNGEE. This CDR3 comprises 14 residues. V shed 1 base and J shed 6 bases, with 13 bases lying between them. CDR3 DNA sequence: TGTGCCAGCAGCGTAAGAGCCCTTGGCGATGGCTACACCTTC. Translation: CASSVRALGDGYTF.

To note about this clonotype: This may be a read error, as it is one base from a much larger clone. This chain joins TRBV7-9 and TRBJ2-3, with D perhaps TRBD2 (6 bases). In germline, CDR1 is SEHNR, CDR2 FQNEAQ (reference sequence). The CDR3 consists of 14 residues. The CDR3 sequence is CASTLARGPSGANF. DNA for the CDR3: TGTGCCAGCACCCTAGCGAGGGGCCCCTCTGGGGCCAACTTT.

The CDR3 spells CASSLKRDPIYGYTF. The CDR3, as DNA: TGTGCCAGCAGCTTAAAACGGGACCCAATCTATGGCTACACCTTC. The V call is TRBV7-9, the J call TRBJ1-2; TRBD1 might be the D (5 bases). Germline V gene sequence: CDR1 SEHNR, CDR2 FQNEAQ (reference sequence). Trimming left V 2 bases short and J 4 bases short, with 14 bases between. This CDR3 spans 15 amino acids.

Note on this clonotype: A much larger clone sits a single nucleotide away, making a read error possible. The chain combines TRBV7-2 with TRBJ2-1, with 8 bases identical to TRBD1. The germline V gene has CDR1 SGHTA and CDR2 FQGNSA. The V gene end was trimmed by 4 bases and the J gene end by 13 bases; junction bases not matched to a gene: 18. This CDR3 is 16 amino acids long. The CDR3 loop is CASSSPGGADYGYQFF. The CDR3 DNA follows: TGTGCCAGCAGCTCGCCAGGGGGCGCCGACTATGGCTACCAGTTCTTC.

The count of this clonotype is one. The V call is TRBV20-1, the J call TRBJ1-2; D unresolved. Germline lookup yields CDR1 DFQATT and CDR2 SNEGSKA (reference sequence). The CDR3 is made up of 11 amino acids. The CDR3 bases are TGCAGCGTTGCAGAAATGAATGGCTACACCTTC. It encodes CSVAEMNGYTF.

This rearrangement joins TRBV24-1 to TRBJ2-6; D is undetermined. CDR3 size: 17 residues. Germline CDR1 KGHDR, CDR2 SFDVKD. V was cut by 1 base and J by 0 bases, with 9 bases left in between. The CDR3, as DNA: TGTGCCACCAGTGATTTTCCCCTGGGCTCTGGGGCCAACGTCCTGACTTTC. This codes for CATSDFPLGSGANVLTF.

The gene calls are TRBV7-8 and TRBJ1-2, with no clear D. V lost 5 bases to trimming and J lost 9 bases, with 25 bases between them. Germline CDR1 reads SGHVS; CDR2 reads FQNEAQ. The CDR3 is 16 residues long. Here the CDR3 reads CASSGRHSAYRYCYTF. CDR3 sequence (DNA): TGTGCCAGCAGCGGCCGGCACAGTGCGTACCGTTATTGCTACACCTTC. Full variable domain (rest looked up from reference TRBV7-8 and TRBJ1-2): GAGVSQSPRYKVAKRGQDVALRCDPISGHVSLFWYQQALGQGPEFLTYFQNEAQLDKSGLPSDRFFAERPEGSVSTLKIQRTQQEDSAVYLCASSGRHSAYRYCYTFGSGTRLTVV.

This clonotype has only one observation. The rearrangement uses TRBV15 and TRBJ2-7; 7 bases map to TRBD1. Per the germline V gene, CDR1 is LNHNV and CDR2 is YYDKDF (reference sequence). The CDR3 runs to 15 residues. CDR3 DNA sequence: TGTGCCACCAGCAGAGAAAGGGGGCCTTACTACGAGCAGTGCGTC. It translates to CATSRERGPYYEQCV.

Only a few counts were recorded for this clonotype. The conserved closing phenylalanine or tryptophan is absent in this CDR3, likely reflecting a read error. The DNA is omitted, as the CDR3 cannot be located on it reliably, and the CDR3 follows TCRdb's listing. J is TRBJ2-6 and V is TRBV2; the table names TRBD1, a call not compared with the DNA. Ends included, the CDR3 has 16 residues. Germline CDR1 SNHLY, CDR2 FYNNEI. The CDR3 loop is CASSESYSNQPQHFGD.

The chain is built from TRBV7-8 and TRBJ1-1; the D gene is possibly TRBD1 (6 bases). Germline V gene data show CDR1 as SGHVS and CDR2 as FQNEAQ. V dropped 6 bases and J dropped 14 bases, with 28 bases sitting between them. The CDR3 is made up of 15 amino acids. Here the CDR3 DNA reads TGTGCCAGCAGTGGAGGGGGGGGGGCGAACACGGACCAGTTCTTT. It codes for CASSGGGGANTDQFF.

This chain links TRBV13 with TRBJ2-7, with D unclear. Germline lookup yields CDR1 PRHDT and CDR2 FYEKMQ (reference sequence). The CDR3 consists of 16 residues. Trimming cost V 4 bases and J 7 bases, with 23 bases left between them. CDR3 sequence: CASSSVDLGVIYEQYV. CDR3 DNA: TGTGCCAGCAGCTCAGTTGATTTGGGCGTGATCTATGAGCAGTACGTC.

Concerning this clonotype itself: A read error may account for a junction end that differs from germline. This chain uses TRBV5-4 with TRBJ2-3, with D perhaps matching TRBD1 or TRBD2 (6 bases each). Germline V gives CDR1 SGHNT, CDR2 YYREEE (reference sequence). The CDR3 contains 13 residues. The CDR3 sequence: CASGLEGDEPQYF. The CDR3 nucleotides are TGTGCCAGCGGCTTGGAGGGGGACGAGCCGCAGTATTTT.

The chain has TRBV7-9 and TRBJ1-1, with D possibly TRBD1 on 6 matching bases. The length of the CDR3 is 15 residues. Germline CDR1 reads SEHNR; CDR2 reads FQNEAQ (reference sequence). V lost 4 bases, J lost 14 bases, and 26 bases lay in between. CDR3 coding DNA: TGTGCCAGCAGCTCAGACCGAAACAGGGTGAACAGCACATTCTTT. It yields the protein CASSSDRNRVNSTFF.

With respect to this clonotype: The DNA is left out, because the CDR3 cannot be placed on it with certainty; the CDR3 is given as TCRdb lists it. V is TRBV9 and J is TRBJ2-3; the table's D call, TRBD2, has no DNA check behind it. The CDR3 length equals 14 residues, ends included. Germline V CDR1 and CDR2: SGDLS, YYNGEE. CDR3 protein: CASSLAGGYTFGYF.

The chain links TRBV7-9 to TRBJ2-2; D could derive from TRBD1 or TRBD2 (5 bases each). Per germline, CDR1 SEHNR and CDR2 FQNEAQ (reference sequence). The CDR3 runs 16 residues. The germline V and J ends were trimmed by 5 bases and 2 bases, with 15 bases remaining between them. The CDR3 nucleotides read TGTGCCAGCAGCCCCTTTGAGGGGCGCAACACCGGGGAGCTGTTTTTT. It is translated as CASSPFEGRNTGELFF.

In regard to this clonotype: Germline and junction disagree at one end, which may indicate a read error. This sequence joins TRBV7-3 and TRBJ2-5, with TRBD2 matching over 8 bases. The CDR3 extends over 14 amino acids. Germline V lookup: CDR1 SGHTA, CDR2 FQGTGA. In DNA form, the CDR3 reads TGTGCCAGCAGCCGGGGGGGGGAGCACGGGACCCAGTCCTTC. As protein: CASSRGGEHGTQSF.

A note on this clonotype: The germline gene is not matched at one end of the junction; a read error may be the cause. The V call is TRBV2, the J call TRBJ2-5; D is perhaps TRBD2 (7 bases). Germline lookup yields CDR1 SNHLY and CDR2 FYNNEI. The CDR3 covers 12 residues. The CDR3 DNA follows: TGTGCCGGCCTTGGGGGGGCGGAGACCCAGCACTTC. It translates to CAGLGGAETQHF.

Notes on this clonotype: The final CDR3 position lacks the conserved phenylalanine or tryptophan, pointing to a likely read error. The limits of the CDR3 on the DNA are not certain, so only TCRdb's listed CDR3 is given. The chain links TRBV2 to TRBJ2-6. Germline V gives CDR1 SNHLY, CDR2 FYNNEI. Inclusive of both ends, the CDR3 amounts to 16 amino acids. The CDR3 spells CASSPTSFYNEQFFGS.

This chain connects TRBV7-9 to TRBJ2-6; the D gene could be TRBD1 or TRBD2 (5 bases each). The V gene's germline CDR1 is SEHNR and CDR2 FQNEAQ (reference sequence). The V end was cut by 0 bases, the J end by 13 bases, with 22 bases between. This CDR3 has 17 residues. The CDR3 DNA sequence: TGTGCCAGCAGCTTAGCGCAAGTCACCTCCGGGGCGCTGGTCCTGACTTTC. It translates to CASSLAQVTSGALVLTF. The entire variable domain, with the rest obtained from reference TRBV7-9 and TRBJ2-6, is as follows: DTGVSQNPRHKITKRGQNVTFRCDPISEHNRLYWYRQTLGQGPEFLTYFQNEAQLEKSRLLSDRFSAERPKGSFSTLEIQRTEQGDSAMYLCASSLAQVTSGALVLTFGAGSRLTVL.

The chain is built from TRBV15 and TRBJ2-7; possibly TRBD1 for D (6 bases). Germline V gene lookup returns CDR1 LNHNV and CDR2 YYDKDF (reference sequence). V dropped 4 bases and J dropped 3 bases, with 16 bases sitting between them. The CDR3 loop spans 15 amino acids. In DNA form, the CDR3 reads TGTGCCACCAGCATCAAACAGGGCGGAGGCTACGAGCAGTACTTC. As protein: CATSIKQGGGYEQYF.

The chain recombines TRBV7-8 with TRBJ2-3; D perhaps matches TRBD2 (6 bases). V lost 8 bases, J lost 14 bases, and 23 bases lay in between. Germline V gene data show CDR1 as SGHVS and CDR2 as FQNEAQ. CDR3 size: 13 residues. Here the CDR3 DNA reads TGTGCCAGCGGGGACGGGGGAAGAGATGCGCCGTATTTT. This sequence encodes CASGDGGRDAPYF.

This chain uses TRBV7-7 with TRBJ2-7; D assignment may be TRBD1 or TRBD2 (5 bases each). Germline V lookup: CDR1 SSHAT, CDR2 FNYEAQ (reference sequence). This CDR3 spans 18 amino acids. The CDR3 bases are TGTGCTAGCAGCTTAGCGCCAGGGTCAACCTACGTTCAGTACGAGCAGTACGTC. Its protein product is CASSLAPGSTYVQYEQYV.